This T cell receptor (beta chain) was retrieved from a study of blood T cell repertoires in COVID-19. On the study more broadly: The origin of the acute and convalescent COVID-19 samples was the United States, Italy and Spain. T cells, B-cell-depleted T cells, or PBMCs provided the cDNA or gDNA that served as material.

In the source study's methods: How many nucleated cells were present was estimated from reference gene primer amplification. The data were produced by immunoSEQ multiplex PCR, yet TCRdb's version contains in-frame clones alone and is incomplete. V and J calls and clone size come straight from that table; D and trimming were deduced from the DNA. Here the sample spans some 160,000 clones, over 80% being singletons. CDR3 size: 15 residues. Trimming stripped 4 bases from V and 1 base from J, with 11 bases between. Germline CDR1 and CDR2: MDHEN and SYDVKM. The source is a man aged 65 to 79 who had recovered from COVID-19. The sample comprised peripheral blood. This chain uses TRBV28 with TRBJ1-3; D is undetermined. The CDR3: CASSSEGASGNTIYF. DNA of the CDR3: TGTGCCAGCAGTTCCGAGGGCGCTTCTGGAAACACCATATATTTT.